This T cell receptor beta chain was sequenced during a study of T cells in Graves' hyperthyroidism and ophthalmopathy. Amplified TCR beta CDR3 regions came from RNA transcripts. An initial round of RT-PCR targeting the TCR CDR3 relied on the HTBI primer set. TCRdb re-derived calls from the multiplex PCR reads in MiXCR, one entry per CDR3 protein. Altogether 350,000 or so distinct CDR3 sequences are present, around 18% being singletons, with the ten largest covering roughly 15%. The CDR3 sequence is 21 residues long. Germline V gives CDR1 SNHLY, CDR2 FYNNEI. V trimming: 2 bases; J trimming: 6 bases; junction bases outside the gene matches: 23.

The sequence was obtained from a woman in her forties with Graves' ophthalmopathy. This chain joins TRBV2 and TRBJ2-2; 8 bases line up with TRBD2. The sequencing sample was made of blood. CDR3 amino acids: CASSELRQLAERPISAGELFF. CDR3 sequence (DNA): TGTGCCAGCAGTGAACTTCGCCAACTAGCGGAAAGGCCCATAAGTGCCGGGGAGCTGTTTTTT.